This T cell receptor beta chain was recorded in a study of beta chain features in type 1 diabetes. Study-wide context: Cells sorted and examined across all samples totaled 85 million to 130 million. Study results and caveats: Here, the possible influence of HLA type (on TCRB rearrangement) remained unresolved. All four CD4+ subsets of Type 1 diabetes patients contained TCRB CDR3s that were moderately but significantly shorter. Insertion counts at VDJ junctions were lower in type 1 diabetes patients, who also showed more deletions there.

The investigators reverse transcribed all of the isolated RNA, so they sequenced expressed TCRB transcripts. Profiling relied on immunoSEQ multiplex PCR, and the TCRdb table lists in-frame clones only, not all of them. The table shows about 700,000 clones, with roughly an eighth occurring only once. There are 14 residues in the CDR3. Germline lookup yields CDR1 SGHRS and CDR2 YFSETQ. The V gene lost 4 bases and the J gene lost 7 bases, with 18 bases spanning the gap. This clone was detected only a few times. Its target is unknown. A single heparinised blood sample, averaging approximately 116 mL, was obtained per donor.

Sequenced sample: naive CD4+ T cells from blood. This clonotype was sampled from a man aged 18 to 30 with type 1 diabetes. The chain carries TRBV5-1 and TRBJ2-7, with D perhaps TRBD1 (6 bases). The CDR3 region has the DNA TGCGCCAGCAGCCGGAGGACAGACGATTGGGAGCAGTACTTC. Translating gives CASSRRTDDWEQYF.